This is a list of T cell receptor beta chains from one sample in a study of TIL therapy for anti-PD-1-resistant metastatic lung cancer. The data were produced by immunoSEQ multiplex PCR, yet TCRdb's version contains in-frame clones alone and is incomplete. The sample yields approximately 45,000 clones, roughly 85% seen once. The specimen was blood, collected at baseline. The receptor source for this set is a man between 65 and 79 years old with non-small cell lung cancer. Each CDR3 is given with its conserved first and last residue. The D gene is left open where the match is weak. Clone size is shown for a subset of rows, as once, few, many or a class of expanded clone.

length,V,J,size,D,DNA,CDR3
11,TRBV18,TRBJ2-2,few,NA,TGTGCCAGCTCACCGACTGGGGAGCTGTTTTTT,CASSPTGELFF
18,TRBV27,TRBJ2-7,NA,TRBD2,TGTGCCAGCAGTCCCGGGACTAGCGGGAGTGAAAGCTCCTACGAGCAGTACTTC,CASSPGTSGSESSYEQYF
15,TRBV10-2,TRBJ2-1,NA,NA,TGCGCCAGCAGTGAGTCGAGTGCCATGTACAATGAGCAGTTCTTC,CASSESSAMYNEQFF
16,TRBV18,TRBJ1-1,once,TRBD1,TGTGCCAGCTCACCCCGGGACAGGGGGGCGAACACTGAAGCTTTCTTT,CASSPRDRGANTEAFF
16,TRBV5-8,TRBJ2-3,NA,NA,TGTGCCAGCAGCTTGGCCGGGCGCCGTGTATCAGATACGCAGTATTTT,CASSLAGRRVSDTQYF
11,TRBV25-1,TRBJ2-3,NA,NA,TGTGCCAGCAGTGCCAAGGATACGCAGTATTTT,CASSAKDTQYF
14,TRBV9,TRBJ2-7,NA,NA,TGTGCCAGCAGCCCCCGTGGACAGCCCTACGAGCAGTACTTC,CASSPRGQPYEQYF
14,TRBV27,TRBJ2-1,NA,NA,TGTGCCTCGACGGGGGAGTGGGACTCAAATGAGCAGTTCTTC,CASTGEWDSNEQFF
16,TRBV7-2,TRBJ1-1,medium-sized,TRBD1,TGTGCCAGCAGCTTCGCCGGGACAGGGTTCCGCACTGAAGCTTTCTTT,CASSFAGTGFRTEAFF
18,TRBV19,TRBJ1-5,few,TRBD1,TGTGCCAGTAGTATAGATGGGGGATACAGGGGGAGCAATCAGCCCCAGCATTTT,CASSIDGGYRGSNQPQHF
13,TRBV4-2,TRBJ1-4,NA,NA,TGTGCCAGCAGCCAAGATTTAGATGAAAAACTGTTTTTT,CASSQDLDEKLFF
14,TRBV5-1,TRBJ2-1,NA,TRBD1,TGCGCCAGCAGCAGAAGGACAGGCGACAATGAGCAGTTCTTC,CASSRRTGDNEQFF
14,TRBV7-2,TRBJ2-5,once,NA,TGTGCCAGCAGCTCGGCAGGGTCTGGTGAGACCCAGTACTTC,CASSSAGSGETQYF
16,TRBV11-2,TRBJ2-3,NA,NA,TGTGCCAGCAGCTTAACGGGCGTCGCGAGGTGGGATACGCAGTATTTT,CASSLTGVARWDTQYF
15,TRBV7-2,TRBJ2-1,NA,NA,TGTGCCAGCAGCTTTGCCGGGAGTGCTTACAATGAGCAGTTCTTC,CASSFAGSAYNEQFF
13,TRBV6-5,TRBJ2-3,few,NA,TGTGCCTCGTGGACCCCCGGCACAGATACGCAGTATTTT,CASWTPGTDTQYF
15,TRBV7-3,TRBJ2-3,NA,TRBD2,TGTGCCAGCAGTCTTAGCGGGAGGGAGCTGGATACGCAGTATTTT,CASSLSGRELDTQYF
14,TRBV27,TRBJ2-7,NA,NA,TGTGCCAGCAGTTCATGGGACTCCCGCTACGAGCAGTACTTC,CASSSWDSRYEQYF
17,TRBV4-1,TRBJ2-5,NA,NA,TGCGCCAGCAGCCCAGAATCCGAAGGCCTAGGAAGAGAGACCCAGTACTTC,CASSPESEGLGRETQYF
15,TRBV5-4,TRBJ2-1,NA,TRBD1,TGTGCCAGCAGCCGGGACAGAGGATCCTACAATGAGCAGTTCTTC,CASSRDRGSYNEQFF
15,TRBV7-8,TRBJ2-1,NA,NA,TGTGCCAGCAGCTTCACCGACAATCCCGCCAATGAGCAGTTCTTC,CASSFTDNPANEQFF
16,TRBV4-1,TRBJ1-2,NA,TRBD1,TGCGCCAGCAGCCTAATACCGGGACAGGGCTTCTATGGCTACACCTTC,CASSLIPGQGFYGYTF
18,TRBV27,TRBJ2-1,NA,TRBD1,TGTGCCAGCAGTCCGCGCGGACAGGGATCGTTTACAAGGAATGAGCAGTTCTTC,CASSPRGQGSFTRNEQFF
17,TRBV2,TRBJ2-3,NA,TRBD1,TGTGCCAGCAGTGAAGCACGAACGGGACAGCACACAGATACGCAGTATTTT,CASSEARTGQHTDTQYF
18,TRBV18,TRBJ2-3,once,TRBD2,TGTGCCAGCTCACCAAGACTAGCGGGACCAACTAGCACAGATACGCAGTATTTT,CASSPRLAGPTSTDTQYF
13,TRBV2,TRBJ2-7,NA,NA,TGTGCCAGCACGCCAGAGGCCTCCTACGAGCAGTACTTC,CASTPEASYEQYF
15,TRBV4-3,TRBJ1-2,once,NA,TGCGCCAGCAGCCACGAGGGGACAAATACCTATGGCTACACCTTC,CASSHEGTNTYGYTF
16,TRBV27,TRBJ2-2,NA,TRBD1,TGTGCCAGCAGTGGCCATCGGGACAGAGCCACCGGGGAGCTGTTTTTT,CASSGHRDRATGELFF
15,TRBV2,TRBJ2-3,once,NA,TGTGCCAGCAGAAAAGACCGATATAGCACAGATACGCAGTATTTT,CASRKDRYSTDTQYF
14,TRBV6-5,TRBJ2-7,NA,TRBD2,TGTGCCAGCAGTTACTCAGCGGGAGGGGGCGAGCAGTACTTC,CASSYSAGGGEQYF
12,TRBV19,TRBJ2-3,few,TRBD1,TGTGCCACACGACAGGGTCAAGATACGCAGTATTTT,CATRQGQDTQYF
13,TRBV2,TRBJ2-5,NA,TRBD2,TGTGCCAGCAGGGGGGAGGGCCCAGAGACCCAGTACTTC,CASRGEGPETQYF
14,TRBV5-7,TRBJ1-5,NA,TRBD1,TGTGCCAGCAACGAGACAGGGGGCAATCAGCCCCAGCATTTT,CASNETGGNQPQHF
16,TRBV28,TRBJ2-5,NA,NA,TGTGCCAGCAGTTCTCAGGCTAGTAGCTACCAAGAGACCCAGTACTTC,CASSSQASSYQETQYF
14,TRBV5-1,TRBJ2-1,NA,NA,TGCGCCAGCAGCTTGACACAGGGAAACAATGAGCAGTTCTTC,CASSLTQGNNEQFF
15,TRBV28,TRBJ1-5,NA,NA,TGTGCCAGCATCTCAGACAAATATAGCAATCAGCCCCAGCATTTT,CASISDKYSNQPQHF